This passage covers 27 T cell receptor beta chains from one sample sequenced in a study of CD8 T cells in ankylosing spondylitis. The antigens of these receptors remain unknown. TCRdb re-analysed the 5' RACE reads in MiXCR, keeping a single row per CDR3 protein. The sample records 700,000 or so distinct CDR3 sequences, 15% to 20% being singletons. Study findings and constraints: Seemingly distinctive of ankylosing spondylitis blood was a TCR beta motif formed by eight highly homologous variants.

The sample consisted of blood, either unsorted or a sorted T cell fraction (not recorded which). The source is a male donor with ankylosing spondylitis.

The table lists this clonotype with a few counts. CDR3 region: CASSPGTPSGYGYTF. CDR3 coding DNA: TGTGCCAGCAGCCCAGGGACACCTTCTGGGTATGGCTACACCTTC. This chain connects TRBV7-2 to TRBJ1-2; maybe TRBD1 (6 bases). Per germline, CDR1 SGHTA and CDR2 FQGNSA. V was trimmed by 5 bases and J by 5 bases, leaving 18 bases between them. The CDR3 is 15 residues long.

The chain joins TRBV6-4 to TRBJ1-1, with D hard to call. CDR1 and CDR2 from the germline V gene are MRHNA and SNTAGT. The CDR3 extends over 13 amino acids. The V end was cut by 2 bases, the J end by 0 bases, with 4 bases between. CDR3 sequence reads: CASSDGVNTEAFF. In nucleotides, the CDR3 is TGTGCCAGCAGTGACGGAGTGAACACTGAAGCTTTCTTT.

The rearrangement links TRBV2 to TRBJ2-1, with D perhaps matching TRBD2 (6 bases). Germline CDR1 and CDR2: SNHLY and FYNNEI. Between the trimmed V and J ends, which lost 4 bases and 5 bases, there was a span of 9 bases. The CDR3 has 13 residues. CDR3 bases: TGTGCCAGCAGTGGGACTACCGACAATGAGCAGTTCTTC. Its protein product is CASSGTTDNEQFF.

The chain is built from TRBV3-1 and TRBJ2-7; D gene unclear. The germline V gene has CDR1 LGHDT and CDR2 YNNKEL (reference sequence). The ends were cut back, 0 bases at V and 6 bases at J, with 3 bases in the middle. This CDR3 is built from 11 residues. This CDR3 is CASSQETEQYF. In nucleotides, the CDR3 is TGTGCCAGCAGCCAAGAAACCGAGCAGTACTTC.

V and J are TRBV15 and TRBJ2-1; the D gene is possibly TRBD2 (5 bases). The CDR3 is 15 residues long. Germline CDR1 LNHNV, CDR2 YYDKDF (reference sequence). V shed 0 bases and J shed 4 bases, with 10 bases lying between them. CDR3 DNA sequence: TGTGCCACCAGCAGAGACGGGATGGGATACAATGAGCAGTTCTTC. It codes for CATSRDGMGYNEQFF.

With regard to this clonotype: It may be a read error: a sequence one base away is much more abundant. The V call is TRBV29-1, the J call TRBJ2-2, with a tentative D call TRBD1 (6 bases). With 3 bases removed from V and 4 bases from J, the gap between germline ends came to 9 bases. There are 13 residues in the CDR3. The germline CDR1 and CDR2 sequences are SQVTM and ANQGSEA. CDR3 amino acids: CSVERDTTGELFF. CDR3 sequence (DNA): TGCAGCGTTGAGAGGGACACCACCGGGGAGCTGTTTTTT.

This clonotype was seen more than once but under ten times. The chain links TRBV2 to TRBJ2-7; possibly TRBD1 for D (5 bases). Between the trimmed V and J ends, which lost 1 base and 4 bases, there was a span of 20 bases. Per the germline V gene, CDR1 is SNHLY and CDR2 is FYNNEI. The CDR3 covers 17 residues. CDR3 nucleotide sequence: TGTGCCAGCAGTGAAGGACAGTTTCAATCGTCCTCGTACGAGCAGTACTTC. This codes for CASSEGQFQSSSYEQYF. The entire variable domain, with the rest obtained from reference TRBV2 and TRBJ2-7, is as follows: EPEVTQTPSHQVTQMGQEVILRCVPISNHLYFYWYRQILGQKVEFLVSFYNNEISEKSEIFDDQFSVERPDGSNFTLKIRSTKLEDSAMYFCASSEGQFQSSSYEQYFGPGTRLTVT.

V gene TRBV9 combines with J gene TRBJ2-1; 7 bases line up with TRBD1. Germline V gene sequence: CDR1 SGDLS, CDR2 YYNGEE. V lost 3 bases and J lost 5; bases outside the gene matches: 5. The CDR3 extends over 14 amino acids. In DNA, the CDR3 is TGTGCCAGCAGCGAGACAGGGTGGAACAATGAGCAGTTCTTC. Encoded protein: CASSETGWNNEQFF.

There are a few counts of this clonotype. The chain uses TRBV29-1 and TRBJ1-2; D remains ambiguous. In germline, CDR1 is SQVTM, CDR2 ANQGSEA. V gave up 4 bases and J gave up 3 bases, with 6 bases separating them. CDR3 size: 11 residues. In DNA form, the CDR3 reads TGCAGCGTTGTTGGAGACTATGGCTACACCTTC. Translating gives CSVVGDYGYTF.

This clonotype was seen many times. The V gene is TRBV11-1, the J gene TRBJ2-2, with D perhaps matching TRBD2 (6 bases). Germline V gene lookup returns CDR1 SGHAT and CDR2 FQDESV (reference sequence). The V end lost 5 bases, the J end lost 0 bases, and 10 bases lay between the germline ends. The CDR3 has 15 amino acids. The DNA of the CDR3 is TGTGCCAGCAGCCGGGACTGGTCGAACACCGGGGAGCTGTTTTTT. Residues: CASSRDWSNTGELFF.

The chain is built from TRBV5-1 and TRBJ2-5; D perhaps matches TRBD1 (6 bases). The CDR3 is 14 residues long. Trimming took 0 bases from V and 2 from J, leaving 8 bases between them. CDR1 SGHRS and CDR2 YFSETQ come from the germline V gene. The CDR3: CASSLEGHQETQYF. DNA of the CDR3: TGCGCCAGCAGCTTGGAGGGACATCAAGAGACCCAGTACTTC.

This clonotype was found a few times. This chain uses TRBV6-4 with TRBJ2-3; D call uncertain. V lost 2 bases and J lost 2, with 8 bases in between. The CDR3 is 14 amino acids. Germline V gene sequence: CDR1 MRHNA, CDR2 SNTAGT. The CDR3 nucleotides read TGTGCCAGCAGTGACGGTAGAGACACAGATACGCAGTATTTT. It encodes CASSDGRDTDTQYF.

There are a few counts of this clonotype. The V gene is TRBV5-1, the J gene TRBJ1-2, with D unresolved. The CDR3 consists of 13 residues. Trimming pared 7 bases from V and 3 bases from J, leaving 13 bases between. Germline CDR1 reads SGHRS; CDR2 reads YFSETQ. Here the CDR3 DNA reads TGCGCCAGCCGAACCGACCAGGACTATGGCTACACCTTC. It codes for CASRTDQDYGYTF.

This clonotype was counted a few times. The chain is built from TRBV11-1 and TRBJ1-5; no reliable D call. This CDR3 comprises 21 residues. CDR1 and CDR2 from the germline V gene are SGHAT and FQDESV (reference sequence). The V end lost 1 base, the J end lost 0 bases, and 25 bases lay between the germline ends. CDR3 sequence: CASSLEADPDSQWNSNQPQHF. As DNA, the CDR3 is TGTGCCAGCAGCTTAGAAGCAGATCCAGACTCACAATGGAATAGCAATCAGCCCCAGCATTTT.

This clonotype was seen only a few times. For the CDR3, the DNA is TGTGCCACCAGTGATAACACCCTAGCGCTCTCCTACAATGAGCAGTTCTTC. This gives the protein CATSDNTLALSYNEQFF. The chain combines TRBV24-1 with TRBJ2-1; the D gene is possibly TRBD2 (6 bases). The ends were cut back, 3 bases at V and 0 bases at J, with 14 bases in the middle. CDR1 is KGHDR, CDR2 SFDVKD, per germline. This CDR3 is built from 17 residues.

V is TRBV4-1 and J is TRBJ2-2, with 8 bases lining up with TRBD2. With 1 base clipped from V and 6 bases from J, the junction kept 4 bases outside the gene matches. This CDR3 region has 15 residues. Germline V gene data show CDR1 as MGHRA and CDR2 as YSYEKL. The CDR3 region is CASSQGVTSAGELFF. The CDR3 bases are TGCGCCAGCAGCCAAGGGGTGACTAGCGCCGGGGAGCTGTTTTTT.

This clonotype was detected only a few times. This chain uses TRBV3-1 with TRBJ2-1, with D perhaps assigned TRBD1 or TRBD2 (5 bases each). The CDR3 has 12 amino acids. Between the trimmed V and J ends, which lost 4 bases and 9 bases, there was a span of 10 bases. Germline CDR1 is LGHDT and CDR2 is YNNKEL (reference sequence). CDR3 amino acids: CASSRGFGEQFF. CDR3 nucleotide sequence: TGTGCCAGCAGCCGGGGGTTTGGTGAGCAGTTCTTC.

The chain couples TRBV29-1 to TRBJ2-7, with a weak D call TRBD2 (6 bases). Trimming took off 4 bases at V and 0 bases at J, with 16 bases between the two ends. The CDR3 spans 15 residues. Per germline, CDR1 SQVTM and CDR2 ANQGSEA. The CDR3 region is CSVAGALQDSYEQYF. CDR3 in DNA: TGCAGCGTTGCGGGAGCCTTACAGGACTCCTACGAGCAGTACTTC.

In this sample, this clonotype turned up many times. The chain couples TRBV7-9 to TRBJ2-7; either TRBD1 or TRBD2 may supply D (5 bases each). Germline V gene lookup returns CDR1 SEHNR and CDR2 FQNEAQ (reference sequence). CDR3 length: 16 residues. V gave up 5 bases and J gave up 7 bases, with 24 bases separating them. The CDR3 is CASSPRAPGPAGEQYF. The DNA for the CDR3 is TGTGCCAGCAGCCCTCGCGCCCCGGGACCCGCTGGTGAGCAGTACTTC. Complete variable domain (other parts from reference TRBV7-9 and TRBJ2-7): DTGVSQNPRHKITKRGQNVTFRCDPISEHNRLYWYRQTLGQGPEFLTYFQNEAQLEKSRLLSDRFSAERPKGSFSTLEIQRTEQGDSAMYLCASSPRAPGPAGEQYFGPGTRLTVT.

This clonotype turned up a few times. The CDR3 bases are TGTGCCAGCGCCCGGGGACAGGGGAAGTACGAGCAGTACTTC. Amino acids: CASARGQGKYEQYF. The rearrangement joins TRBV28 to TRBJ2-7, with 10 bases aligning to TRBD1. This CDR3 contains 14 residues. CDR1 and CDR2 (germline): MDHEN, SYDVKM. Losses at the gene ends were 8 bases for V and 4 bases for J; bases not matched to a gene: 8.

This chain links TRBV5-1 with TRBJ2-2; a weak D match, TRBD1 (6 bases). CDR1 and CDR2 from the germline V gene are SGHRS and YFSETQ. There are 15 residues in the CDR3. The ends were cut back, 4 bases at V and 5 bases at J, with 15 bases in the middle. The CDR3, as DNA: TGCGCCAGCAGCATGACAGGAGGCGGGACCGGGGAGCTGTTTTTT. The encoded protein is CASSMTGGGTGELFF. Combining the CDR3 with reference TRBV5-1 and TRBJ2-2 gives the whole variable domain KAGVTQTPRYLIKTRGQQVTLSCSPISGHRSVSWYQQTPGQGLQFLFEYFSETQRNKGNFPGRFSGRQFSNSRSEMNVSTLELGDSALYLCASSMTGGGTGELFFGEGSRLTVL.

This chain links TRBV7-2 with TRBJ2-7, with TRBD1 as a possible D gene (5 bases). The germline V gene encodes CDR1 SGHTA and CDR2 FQGNSA. The ends were cut back, 3 bases at V and 3 bases at J, with 18 bases in the middle. The CDR3 runs 16 residues. CDR3 sequence reads: CASSFKWPPRGYEQYF. In DNA, the CDR3 is TGTGCCAGCAGCTTTAAGTGGCCACCTAGGGGCTACGAGCAGTACTTC.

This clonotype was observed at least ten times. The J gene is TRBJ1-1, the V gene TRBV7-9, with D unresolved. Trimming removed 5 bases at V and 3 bases at J, with 19 bases between. The CDR3 consists of 16 residues. Germline assignment: CDR1 SEHNR and CDR2 FQNEAQ (reference sequence). The CDR3 reads CASSRTSSLGDTEAFF. CDR3 coding DNA: TGTGCCAGCAGCCGAACGTCCTCCCTTGGGGACACTGAAGCTTTCTTT.

This rearrangement joins TRBV6-5 to TRBJ1-5; perhaps TRBD1 as D (5 bases). CDR3 length: 14 amino acids. The ends were cut back, 2 bases at V and 4 bases at J, with 9 bases in the middle. Germline loops: CDR1 MNHEY, CDR2 SVGAGI. The CDR3 spells CASSYKGVNQPQHF. For the CDR3, the DNA is TGTGCCAGCAGTTACAAAGGGGTTAATCAGCCCCAGCATTTT.

J is TRBJ1-2 and V is TRBV5-6; weak D call: TRBD1 (5 bases). Trimming cost V 3 bases and J 4 bases, with 13 bases left between them. CDR3 length: 14 residues. CDR1 is SGHDT and CDR2 is YYEEEE in the germline V gene. The CDR3 coding sequence is TGTGCCAGCAGCTCCAGGGTTATGCCCTATGGCTACACCTTC. Translation gives CASSSRVMPYGYTF.

V is TRBV12-3 or TRBV12-4 and J is TRBJ2-2; weak D call: TRBD2 (6 bases). Trimming removed 6 bases at V and 3 bases at J, with 26 bases between. The CDR3 contains 19 residues. CDR3 coding DNA: TGTGCCAGCAGCCCTGCCTTGCGGGGTTGGGACTTTGACACCGGGGAGCTGTTTTTT. Its protein product is CASSPALRGWDFDTGELFF.

The V and J genes are TRBV20-1 and TRBJ2-7, with 9 bases fitting TRBD2. V was clipped by 5 bases and J by 0 bases; unmatched bases: 5. This CDR3 contains 14 residues. CDR1 is DFQATT, CDR2 SNEGSKA, per germline (reference sequence). CDR3 sequence: CSARTSDHSYEQYF. In DNA form, the CDR3 reads TGCAGTGCTCGGACTAGCGATCACTCCTACGAGCAGTACTTC.